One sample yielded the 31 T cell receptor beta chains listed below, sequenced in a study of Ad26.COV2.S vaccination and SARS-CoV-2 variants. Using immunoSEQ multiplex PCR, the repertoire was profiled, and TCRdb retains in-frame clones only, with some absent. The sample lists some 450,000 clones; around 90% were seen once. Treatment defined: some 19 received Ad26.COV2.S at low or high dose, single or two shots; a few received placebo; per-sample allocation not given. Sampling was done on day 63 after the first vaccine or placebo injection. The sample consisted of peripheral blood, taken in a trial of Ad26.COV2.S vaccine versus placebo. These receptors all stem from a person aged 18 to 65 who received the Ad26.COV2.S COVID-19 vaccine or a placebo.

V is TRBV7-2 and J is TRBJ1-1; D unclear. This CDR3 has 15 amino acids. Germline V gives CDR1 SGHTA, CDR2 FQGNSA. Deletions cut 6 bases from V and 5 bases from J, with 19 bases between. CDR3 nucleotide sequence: TGTGCCAGCAGACTAGACCTCGGGGTTAGGACTGAAGCTTTCTTT. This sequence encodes CASRLDLGVRTEAFF.

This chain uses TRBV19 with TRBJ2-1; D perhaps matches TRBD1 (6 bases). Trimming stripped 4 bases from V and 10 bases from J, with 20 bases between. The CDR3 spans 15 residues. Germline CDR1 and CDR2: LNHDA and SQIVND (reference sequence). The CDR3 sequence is CASSNAGVVSREQFF. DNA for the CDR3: TGTGCCAGTAGTAATGCAGGGGTCGTTTCGAGAGAGCAGTTCTTC.

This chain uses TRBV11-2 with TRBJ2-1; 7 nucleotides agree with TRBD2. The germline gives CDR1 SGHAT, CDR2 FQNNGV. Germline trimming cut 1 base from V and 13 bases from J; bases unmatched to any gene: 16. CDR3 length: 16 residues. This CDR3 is CASSLGGGGGRVSQFF. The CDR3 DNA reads TGTGCCAGCAGCTTAGGGGGGGGAGGCGGGAGAGTTTCACAGTTCTTC.

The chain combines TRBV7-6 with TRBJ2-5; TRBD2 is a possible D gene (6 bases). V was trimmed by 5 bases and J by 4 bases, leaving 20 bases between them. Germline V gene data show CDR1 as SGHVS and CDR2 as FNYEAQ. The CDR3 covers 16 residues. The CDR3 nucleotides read TGTGCCAGCAGCCAGGCGGGCGGGGTGCCCCGAGAGACCCAGTACTTC. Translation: CASSQAGGVPRETQYF.

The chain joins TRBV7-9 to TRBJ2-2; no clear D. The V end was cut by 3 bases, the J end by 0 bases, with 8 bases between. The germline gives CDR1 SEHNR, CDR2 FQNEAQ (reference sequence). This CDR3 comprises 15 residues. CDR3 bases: TGTGCCAGCAGCTTTCGGTCAGCGAACACCGGGGAGCTGTTTTTT. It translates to CASSFRSANTGELFF.

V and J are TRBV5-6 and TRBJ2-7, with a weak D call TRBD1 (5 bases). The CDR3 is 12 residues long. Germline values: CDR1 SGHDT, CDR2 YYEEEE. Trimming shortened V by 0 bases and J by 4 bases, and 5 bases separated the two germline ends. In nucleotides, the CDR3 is TGTGCCAGCAGCTTGGGACAGTACGAGCAGTACTTC. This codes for CASSLGQYEQYF.

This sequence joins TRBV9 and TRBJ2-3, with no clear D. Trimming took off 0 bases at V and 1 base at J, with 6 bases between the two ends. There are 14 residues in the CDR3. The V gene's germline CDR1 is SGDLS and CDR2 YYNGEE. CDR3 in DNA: TGTGCCAGCAGCGTAGGACCCCGCACAGATACGCAGTATTTT. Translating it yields CASSVGPRTDTQYF.

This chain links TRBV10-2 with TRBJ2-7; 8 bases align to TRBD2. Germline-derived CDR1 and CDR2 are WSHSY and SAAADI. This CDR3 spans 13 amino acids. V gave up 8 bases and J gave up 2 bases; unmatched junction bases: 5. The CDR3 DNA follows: TGCGCCAGCGGAACTAGCGGTACCTACGAGCAGTACTTC. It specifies CASGTSGTYEQYF.

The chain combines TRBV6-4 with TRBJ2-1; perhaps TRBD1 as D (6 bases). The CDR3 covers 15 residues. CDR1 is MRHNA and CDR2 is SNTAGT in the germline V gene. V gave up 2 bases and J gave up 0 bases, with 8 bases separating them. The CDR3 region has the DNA TGTGCCAGCAGTGACACGGACAGCTCCTACAATGAGCAGTTCTTC. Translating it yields CASSDTDSSYNEQFF.

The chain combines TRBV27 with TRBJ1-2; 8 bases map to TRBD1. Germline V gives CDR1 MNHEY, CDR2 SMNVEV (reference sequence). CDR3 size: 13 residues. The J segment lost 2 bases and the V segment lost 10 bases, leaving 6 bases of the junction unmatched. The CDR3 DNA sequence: TGTGCCACGTGGACAGGGAAAAACTATGGCTACACCTTC. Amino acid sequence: CATWTGKNYGYTF.

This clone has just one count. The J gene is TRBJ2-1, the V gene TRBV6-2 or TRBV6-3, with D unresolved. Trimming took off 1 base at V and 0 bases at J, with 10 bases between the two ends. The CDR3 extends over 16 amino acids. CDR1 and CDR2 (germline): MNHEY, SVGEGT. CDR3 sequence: CASSYWLISSYNEQFF. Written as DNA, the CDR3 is TGTGCCAGCAGTTACTGGCTAATTAGCTCCTACAATGAGCAGTTCTTC.

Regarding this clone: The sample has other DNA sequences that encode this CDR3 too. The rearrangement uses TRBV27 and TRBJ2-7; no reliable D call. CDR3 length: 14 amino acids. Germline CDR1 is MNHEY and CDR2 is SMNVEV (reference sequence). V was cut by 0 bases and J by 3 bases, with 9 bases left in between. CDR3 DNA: TGTGCCAGCAGTTTATCGAGGTCTAGCTACGAGCAGTACTTC. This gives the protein CASSLSRSSYEQYF.

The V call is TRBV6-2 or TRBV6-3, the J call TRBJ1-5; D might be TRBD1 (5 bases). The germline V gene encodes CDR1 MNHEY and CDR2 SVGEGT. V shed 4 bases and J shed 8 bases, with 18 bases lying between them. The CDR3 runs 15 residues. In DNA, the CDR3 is TGTGCCAGCAGTTCCACTCGGGGGTCCCGAGAGCCCCAGCATTTT. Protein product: CASSSTRGSREPQHF.

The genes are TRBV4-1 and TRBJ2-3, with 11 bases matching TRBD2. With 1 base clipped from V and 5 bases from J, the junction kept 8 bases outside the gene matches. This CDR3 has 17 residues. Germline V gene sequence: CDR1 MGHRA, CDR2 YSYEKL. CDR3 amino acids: CASSQGLAGSFGDTQYF. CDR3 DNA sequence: TGCGCCAGCAGCCAAGGACTAGCGGGAAGTTTTGGAGATACGCAGTATTTT.

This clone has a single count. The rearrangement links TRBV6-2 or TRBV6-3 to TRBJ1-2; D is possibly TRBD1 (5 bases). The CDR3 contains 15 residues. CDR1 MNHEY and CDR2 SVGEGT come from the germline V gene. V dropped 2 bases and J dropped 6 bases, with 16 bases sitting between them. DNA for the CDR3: TGTGCCAGCAGTTACACCCAGGGCCGGAAGAATGGCTACACCTTC. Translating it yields CASSYTQGRKNGYTF.

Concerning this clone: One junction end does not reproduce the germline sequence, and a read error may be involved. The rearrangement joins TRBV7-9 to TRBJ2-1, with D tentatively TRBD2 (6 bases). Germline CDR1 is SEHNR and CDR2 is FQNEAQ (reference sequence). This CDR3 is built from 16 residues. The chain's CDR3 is CAGSRRVGRSYNEQFF. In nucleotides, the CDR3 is TGTGCCGGCAGCCGACGTGTCGGGAGATCCTACAATGAGCAGTTCTTC.

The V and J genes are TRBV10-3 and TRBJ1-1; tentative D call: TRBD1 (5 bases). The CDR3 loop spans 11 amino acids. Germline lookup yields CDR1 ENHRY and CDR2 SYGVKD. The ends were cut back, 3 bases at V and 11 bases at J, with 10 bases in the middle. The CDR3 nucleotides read TGTGCCATCAGTGATGGTCCAGGGGCTTTCTTT. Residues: CAISDGPGAFF.

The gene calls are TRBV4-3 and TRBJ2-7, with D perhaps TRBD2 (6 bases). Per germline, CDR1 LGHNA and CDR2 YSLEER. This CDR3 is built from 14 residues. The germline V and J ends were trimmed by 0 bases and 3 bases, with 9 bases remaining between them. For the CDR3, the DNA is TGCGCCAGCAGCCAAGATGGGGGGAACTACGAGCAGTACTTC. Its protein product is CASSQDGGNYEQYF.

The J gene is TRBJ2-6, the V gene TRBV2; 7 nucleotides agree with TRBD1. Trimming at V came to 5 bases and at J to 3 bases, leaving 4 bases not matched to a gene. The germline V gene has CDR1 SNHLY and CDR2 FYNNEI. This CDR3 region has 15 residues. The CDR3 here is CASSPQGFGANVLTF. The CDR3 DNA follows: TGTGCCAGCAGTCCACAGGGGTTTGGGGCCAACGTCCTGACTTTC.

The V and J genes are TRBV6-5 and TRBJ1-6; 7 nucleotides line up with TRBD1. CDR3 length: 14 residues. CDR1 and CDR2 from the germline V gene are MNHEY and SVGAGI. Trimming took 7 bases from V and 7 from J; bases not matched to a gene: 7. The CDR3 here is CASTARTGNSPLHF. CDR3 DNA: TGTGCCAGCACAGCCAGGACAGGAAATTCACCCCTCCACTTT.

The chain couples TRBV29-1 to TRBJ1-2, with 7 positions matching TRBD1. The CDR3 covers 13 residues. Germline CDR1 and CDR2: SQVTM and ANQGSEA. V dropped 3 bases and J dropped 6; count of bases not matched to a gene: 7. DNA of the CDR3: TGCAGCGTTGAGGACAGGAGGGGCGATGGCTACACCTTC. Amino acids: CSVEDRRGDGYTF.

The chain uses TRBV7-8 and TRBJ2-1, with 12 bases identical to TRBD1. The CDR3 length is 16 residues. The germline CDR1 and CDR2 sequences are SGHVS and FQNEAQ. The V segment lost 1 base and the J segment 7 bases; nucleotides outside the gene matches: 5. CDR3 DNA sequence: TGTGCCAGCAGCTTAGGGGGACAGGGGGCGAGGAATGAGCAGTTCTTC. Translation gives CASSLGGQGARNEQFF.

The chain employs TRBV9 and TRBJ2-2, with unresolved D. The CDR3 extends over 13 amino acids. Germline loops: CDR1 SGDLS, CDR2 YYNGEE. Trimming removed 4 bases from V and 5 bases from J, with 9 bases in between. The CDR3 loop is CASSLIGTGELFF. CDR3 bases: TGTGCCAGCAGCCTGATAGGGACCGGGGAGCTGTTTTTT.

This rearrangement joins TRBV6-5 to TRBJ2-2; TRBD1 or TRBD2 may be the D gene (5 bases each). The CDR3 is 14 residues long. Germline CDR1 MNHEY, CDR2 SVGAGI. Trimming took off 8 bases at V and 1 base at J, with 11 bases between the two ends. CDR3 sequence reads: CASGQGRNTGELFF. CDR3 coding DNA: TGTGCCAGCGGTCAGGGACGGAACACCGGGGAGCTGTTTTTT.

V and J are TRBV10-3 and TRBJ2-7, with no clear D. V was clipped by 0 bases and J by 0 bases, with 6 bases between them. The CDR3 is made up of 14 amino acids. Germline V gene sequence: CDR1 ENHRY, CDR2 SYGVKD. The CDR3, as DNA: TGTGCCATCAGTGAGTCGGCGGACTCCTACGAGCAGTACTTC. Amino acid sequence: CAISESADSYEQYF.

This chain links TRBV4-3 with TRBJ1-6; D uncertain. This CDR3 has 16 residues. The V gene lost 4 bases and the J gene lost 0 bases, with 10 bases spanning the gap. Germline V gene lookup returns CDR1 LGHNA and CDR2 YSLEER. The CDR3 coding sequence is TGCGCCAGCAGCCTCCGACTAAGCTCCTATAATTCACCCCTCCACTTT. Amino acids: CASSLRLSSYNSPLHF.

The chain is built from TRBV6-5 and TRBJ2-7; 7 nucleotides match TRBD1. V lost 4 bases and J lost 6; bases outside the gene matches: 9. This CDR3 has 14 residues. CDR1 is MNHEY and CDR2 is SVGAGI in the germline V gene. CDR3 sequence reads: CASSSKTGQGEQYF. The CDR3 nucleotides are TGTGCCAGCAGTTCCAAGACAGGGCAGGGCGAGCAGTACTTC.

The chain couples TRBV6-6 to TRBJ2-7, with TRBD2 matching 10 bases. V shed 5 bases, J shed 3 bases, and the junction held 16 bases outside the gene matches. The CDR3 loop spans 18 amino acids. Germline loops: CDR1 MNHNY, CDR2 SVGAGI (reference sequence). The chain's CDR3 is CASSRSNTLAGVDYEQYF. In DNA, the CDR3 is TGTGCCAGCAGTCGATCCAACACTCTAGCGGGAGTTGACTACGAGCAGTACTTC.

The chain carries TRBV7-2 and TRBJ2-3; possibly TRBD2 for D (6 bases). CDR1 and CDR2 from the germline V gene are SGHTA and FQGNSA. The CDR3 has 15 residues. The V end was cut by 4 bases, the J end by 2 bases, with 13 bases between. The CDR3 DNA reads TGTGCCAGCAGCTCCCAGACTAGTTTCACAGATACGCAGTATTTT. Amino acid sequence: CASSSQTSFTDTQYF.

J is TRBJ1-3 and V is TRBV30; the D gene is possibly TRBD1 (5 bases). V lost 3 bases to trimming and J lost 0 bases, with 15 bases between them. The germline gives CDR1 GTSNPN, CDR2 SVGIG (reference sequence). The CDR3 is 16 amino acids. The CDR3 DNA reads TGTGCCTGGAGCGGGCGACGGACAAGCTCTGGAAACACCATATATTTT. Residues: CAWSGRRTSSGNTIYF.

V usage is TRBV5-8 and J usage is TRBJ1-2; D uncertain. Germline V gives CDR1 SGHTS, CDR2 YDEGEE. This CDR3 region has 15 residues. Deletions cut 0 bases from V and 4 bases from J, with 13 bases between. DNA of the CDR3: TGTGCCAGCAGCTTGGCCAGTGAAGGAACCTATGGCTACACCTTC. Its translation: CASSLASEGTYGYTF.